This T cell receptor beta chain was found in a study of CD8+ T cells in alopecia areata (dated by TCRdb to the late 2010s). Broadly, across the study: Treated patients were enrolled in an open-label pilot trial of oral tofacitinib at 5 to 10 mg twice daily for moderate-to-severe alopecia areata. The RNA source kit depended on sample type: the PAXgene miRNA kit for fixed scalp, the miRNeasy kit for PBMCs, and the RNeasy kit for mouse skin. In both human patients and the C3H/HeJ mouse model, the study applied high-throughput TCRbeta sequencing to look at T cell clonal expansion in alopecia areata. On the human side, TCRbeta sequencing was run on scalp tissue and on sorted CD4+ and CD8+ peripheral blood T cells from healthy controls and from alopecia areata patients with either patchy or totalis/universalis disease. Scalp clonality was compared across normal scalp (n=4), patchy alopecia areata scalp (n=8), and alopecia totalis/universalis scalp (n=8). TCRbeta CDR3 regions were amplified by immunoSEQ multiplex PCR with 35 Vbeta forward and 13 Jbeta reverse primers. Tofacitinib-treated patients had biopsies at baseline and at 4 and 24 weeks of treatment, with a later scalp biopsy in several patients. Tofacitinib was administered for 6 to 18 months, and 6 months of follow-up off drug were then conducted to assess delayed response and recurrence. The SALT score, which quantifies the percentage of affected scalp surface area, was used to measure disease severity in treated patients. Broad study findings and their caveats: Because the treated cohort was small and had only one nonresponder, larger studies are needed to examine links between baseline CD8+ expansion and response. With tofacitinib, both scalp clonality and the number of expanded CD8+ clones among the top 100 scalp clones went down significantly. During tofacitinib treatment, many expanded lesional clones stuck around in both scalp and blood, and this persistence may partly explain why relapse happens after treatment is stopped. Compared with normal scalp, lesional scalp, particularly in alopecia totalis/universalis, had higher clonality and more expanded CD8+ clones, which suggests antigenic drive. Shared TCR sequences between patients were less evident than in mice, which may be partly attributable to HLA diversity in the patient population. Unlike mouse skin, where gammadelta T cells dominate, normal human skin contains resident alphabeta T cells that get sequenced too, which complicates analysis of the scalp TCR repertoire.

Worth noting for this clone: Its antigen is not yet known. The sample holds no much larger clone one base away, and base qualities are not on file.

Interpreted using the paper, the time point label stands for: approximately 4 weeks on oral tofacitinib. What the treatment or condition label conveys for this sample: oral pan-JAK inhibitor, 5-10 mg twice daily. From alopecia areata patients, peripheral blood was collected along with lesional scalp punch biopsies. After PBMCs were isolated by density centrifugation and stained for CD3, CD4 and CD8, a FACSAria was used to sort CD4+ and CD8+ T cells. Library preparation employed the immunoSEQ multiplex PCR assay. RNA was extracted from all samples and reverse transcribed into cDNA as template for TCR sequencing. SuperScript III was used for first-strand cDNA synthesis, primed with a 2:1 mix of oligo-dT and random hexamers. A synthetic immune receptor repertoire was used to assess amplification bias, and residual bias was removed computationally. Concerning the study's data processing: Raw reads were preprocessed to remove errors, and CDR3 was defined according to IMGT conventions as the region from the conserved cysteine to phenylalanine. Clonality was computed as 1 minus the Shannon entropy, with the entropy normalized by log2 of the number of productive unique TCRs. Whether scalp clones were CD4 or CD8 was inferred by matching scalp TCRbeta sequences against CD4 and CD8 repertoires sorted from blood. Imported from immuneACCESS, the table was reduced by TCRdb to in-frame sequences with V and J called. These copies leave out some clones; in studies compared against another copy, an unresolved V gene accounts for under half, and the cause of the remainder is not known. V, J and clone size are those of that table, while D and trimming were read from the DNA. This sample gives 95,000 to 100,000 clones in total; roughly 64% of them show up just once. The ten largest make up around 16% of the sample.

Cut back by 5 bases and 3 bases, the V and J ends lie 16 bases apart. From the germline V gene, CDR1 is SGHVS and CDR2 is FNYEAQ. Its CDR3 holds 15 amino acids, cysteine through phenylalanine. Here the CDR3 DNA is all that survives: 45 bases in frame from base 1. The rearrangement combines TRBV7-6 with TRBJ2-5; TRBD2 is a possible D gene, resting on 6 matching bases. The sample consisted of CD8+ T cells sorted from blood, taken at week 4, from a patient treated with tofacitinib. This receptor was obtained from a human donor with alopecia areata. The CDR3 in this case is CASSPLRDWKETQYF. The DNA sequence reads TGTGCCAGCAGCCCCCTGCGGGACTGGAAAGAGACCCAGTACTTC.